The 12 T cell receptor beta chains listed next were all sequenced from one sample in a study of T cell responses to AZD1222 COVID-19 vaccine. Using immunoSEQ multiplex PCR, the repertoire was profiled, and TCRdb retains in-frame clones only, with some absent. The sample yields over 95,000 clones, around nine tenths seen once. The sequencing used peripheral blood, collected 28 days after the second AZD1222 dose. These receptors originate from an adult who received the AZD1222 COVID-19 vaccine.

This chain uses TRBV9 with TRBJ2-1, with TRBD2 matching 14 bases. The germline V gene has CDR1 SGDLS and CDR2 YYNGEE. The V segment lost 4 bases and the J segment 4 bases; nucleotides outside the gene matches: 7. The CDR3 has 17 amino acids. CDR3 in DNA: TGTGCCAGCAGCCCGGTCGGACTAGCGGGGGGATACAATGAGCAGTTCTTC. Amino acid sequence: CASSPVGLAGGYNEQFF.

With regard to this clone: Different DNA sequences within this sample yield the same CDR3. This sequence joins TRBV10-3 and TRBJ2-1; unclear D gene. This CDR3 is built from 11 residues. V was trimmed by 5 bases and J by 7 bases, leaving 6 bases between them. Germline CDR1 ENHRY, CDR2 SYGVKD. This chain's CDR3 is CAISLGNEQFF. For the CDR3, the DNA is TGTGCCATCAGTTTAGGGAATGAGCAGTTCTTC.

This clone has more than one count but fewer than ten. The gene calls are TRBV5-1 and TRBJ1-3; D not resolved. From germline, CDR1 is SGHRS and CDR2 YFSETQ. The CDR3 runs to 14 residues. V was cut by 0 bases and J by 1 base, with 5 bases left in between. The chain's CDR3 is CASSLGTSGNTIYF. CDR3 DNA sequence: TGCGCCAGCAGCTTGGGGACGTCTGGAAACACCATATATTTT.

J is TRBJ1-5 and V is TRBV9; the D is unclear. Trimming left V 0 bases short and J 0 bases short, with 7 bases between. CDR3 length: 15 residues. Germline CDR1 and CDR2: SGDLS and YYNGEE. The CDR3 DNA reads TGTGCCAGCAGCGTAGGAGTTGATAGCAATCAGCCCCAGCATTTT. Its translation is CASSVGVDSNQPQHF.

V and J are TRBV7-9 and TRBJ1-2, with D maybe TRBD1 (5 bases). There are 14 residues in the CDR3. V was cut by 2 bases and J by 8 bases, with 15 bases left in between. Germline V gene sequence: CDR1 SEHNR, CDR2 FQNEAQ (reference sequence). The CDR3 DNA reads as TGTGCCAGCAGCTTACGTGGCAGGGTAGACGGCTACACCTTC. It yields the protein CASSLRGRVDGYTF.

The chain carries TRBV20-1 and TRBJ1-6; D uncertain. Germline V gives CDR1 DFQATT, CDR2 SNEGSKA (reference sequence). Deletions cut 4 bases from V and 10 bases from J, with 8 bases between. This CDR3 is built from 11 residues. CDR3 sequence (DNA): TGCAGTGCTATCGGAAGGTCACCCCTCCACTTT. Translated, it gives CSAIGRSPLHF.

In its sample, this clone was seen a few times. The V and J genes are TRBV18 and TRBJ2-7; 7 nucleotides agree with TRBD1. J lost 0 bases, V lost 3 bases, and 8 bases had no gene match. The germline V gene has CDR1 KGHSH and CDR2 LQKENI. The CDR3 loop spans 16 amino acids. The DNA of the CDR3 is TGTGCCAGCTCACCTCCGGGACAGAGAGGCTCCTACGAGCAGTACTTC. Translation gives CASSPPGQRGSYEQYF.

The chain recombines TRBV18 with TRBJ2-7, with a possible D match to TRBD2 (5 bases). Germline assignment: CDR1 KGHSH and CDR2 LQKENI. The CDR3 runs to 16 residues. V was trimmed by 0 bases and J by 2 bases, leaving 14 bases between them. CDR3 in DNA: TGTGCCAGCTCACCACCGCGGGTAGGCCCTGCCTACGAGCAGTACTTC. It yields the protein CASSPPRVGPAYEQYF.

This clone was detected a few times. J is TRBJ2-7 and V is TRBV10-2; D gene unclear. The CDR3 has 13 residues. V was shortened by 5 bases and J by 2 bases, with 10 bases between the two germline ends. The germline gives CDR1 WSHSY, CDR2 SAAADI. Here the CDR3 reads CASSTLAAYEQYF. CDR3 coding DNA: TGCGCCAGCAGTACCTTGGCGGCCTACGAGCAGTACTTC.

The J gene is TRBJ1-2, the V gene TRBV4-1; D may be TRBD1 (6 bases). Germline V gives CDR1 MGHRA, CDR2 YSYEKL. This CDR3 spans 15 amino acids. Trimming took off 0 bases at V and 1 base at J, with 9 bases between the two ends. CDR3 sequence: CASSQDLGGNYGYTF. The CDR3 coding sequence is TGCGCCAGCAGCCAAGATTTAGGGGGTAACTATGGCTACACCTTC.

The chain joins TRBV3-1 (or the pseudogene TRBV3-2) to TRBJ2-1; a weak D match, TRBD2 (6 bases). Trimming took off 0 bases at V and 8 bases at J, with 14 bases between the two ends. From germline, CDR1 is LGHDT and CDR2 YNNKEL (reference sequence). CDR3 length: 15 amino acids. The DNA for the CDR3 is TGTGCCAGCAGCCAAGAATTACTAGCTACACATGAGCAGTTCTTC. It is translated as CASSQELLATHEQFF.

This clone was counted once. The rearrangement uses TRBV7-8 and TRBJ1-5; D uncertain. The germline V gene encodes CDR1 SGHVS and CDR2 FQNEAQ. Trimming took 2 bases from V and 0 from J, leaving 11 bases between them. The CDR3 is made up of 16 amino acids. In nucleotides, the CDR3 is TGTGCCAGCAGCTTATGGGCAGTCAATAGCAATCAGCCCCAGCATTTT. It yields the protein CASSLWAVNSNQPQHF.